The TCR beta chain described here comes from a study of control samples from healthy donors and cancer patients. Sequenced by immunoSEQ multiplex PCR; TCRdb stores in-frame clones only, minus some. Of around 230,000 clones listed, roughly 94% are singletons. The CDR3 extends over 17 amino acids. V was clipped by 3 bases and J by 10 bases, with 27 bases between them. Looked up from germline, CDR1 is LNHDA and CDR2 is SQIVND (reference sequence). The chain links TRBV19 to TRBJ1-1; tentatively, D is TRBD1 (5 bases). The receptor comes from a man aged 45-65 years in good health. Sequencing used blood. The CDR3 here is CASSIKMGPPTALRAFF. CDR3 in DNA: TGTGCCAGTAGTATTAAAATGGGACCCCCGACTGCATTGAGAGCTTTCTTT.